Below, 30 T cell receptor beta chains from the same sample are listed, as sequenced in a study of patients and donors after allogeneic stem cell transplantation. In TCRdb, the RT-PCR reads were re-called with MiXCR into one record per CDR3 protein. The table records about a million distinct CDR3 sequences, more than 15% of them present only once. The specimen was blood, either unsorted or a sorted T cell fraction (not recorded which). The receptors come from a human donor who was either an allogeneic HSCT recipient or a stem cell or donor lymphocyte infusion donor (not recorded which). It is not recorded whose cells these are; they may come from a transplant donor.

This clonotype has just a few counts. J is TRBJ1-1 and V is TRBV30; a possible D gene is TRBD1 (6 bases). There are 11 residues in the CDR3. V shed 5 bases and J shed 6 bases, with 10 bases lying between them. Germline-derived CDR1 and CDR2 are GTSNPN and SVGIG (reference sequence). The CDR3 DNA sequence: TGTGCCTGGGGCGGACAGCCTGAAGCTTTCTTT. Translating it yields CAWGGQPEAFF.

This clonotype was seen a handful of times. The CDR3 reads CASSWAPRTF. In DNA, the CDR3 is TGTGCCAGCAGCTGGGCCCCGCGGACCTTC. The genes are TRBV7-9 and TRBJ1-2; no definite D call. Germline V gene data show CDR1 as SEHNR and CDR2 as FQNEAQ (reference sequence). Trimming cost V 4 bases and J 14 bases, with 11 bases left between them. CDR3 size: 10 residues.

There are many counts of this clonotype. The chain has TRBV9 and TRBJ2-3; 7 positions match TRBD2. Trimming cost V 0 bases and J 6 bases; bases outside gene matches: 1. This CDR3 has 13 amino acids. Germline CDR1 SGDLS, CDR2 YYNGEE. CDR3 in DNA: TGTGCCAGCAGCGTAGGAGCGGGGGATACGCAGTATTTT. Translating gives CASSVGAGDTQYF.

The chain joins TRBV6-1 to TRBJ2-3; the match to TRBD2 covers 8 bases. This CDR3 contains 14 residues. Germline CDR1 reads MNHNS; CDR2 reads SASEGT. J lost 5 bases, V lost 6 bases, and 7 bases had no gene match. This chain's CDR3 is CASSPGLGRDTQYF. The CDR3 coding sequence is TGTGCCAGCAGCCCGGGACTAGGAAGAGATACGCAGTATTTT.

This clonotype was found a few times. V gene TRBV9 combines with J gene TRBJ2-1, with D hard to call. CDR1 is SGDLS and CDR2 is YYNGEE in the germline V gene. The V and J ends lost 0 bases and 5 bases respectively, with 6 bases between them. This CDR3 spans 13 amino acids. DNA for the CDR3: TGTGCCAGCAGCGTAGACTTCGACAATGAGCAGTTCTTC. This encodes CASSVDFDNEQFF.

This clonotype has just a few counts. This chain joins TRBV2 and TRBJ2-1; 10 bases map to TRBD1. Germline CDR1 and CDR2: SNHLY and FYNNEI. The CDR3 loop spans 13 amino acids. Trimming cost V 5 bases and J 9 bases; bases outside gene matches: 4. The CDR3 DNA follows: TGTGCCAGCAGTCCGACAGGGGGCTTTGAGCAGTTCTTC. Translation: CASSPTGGFEQFF.

The chain joins TRBV20-1 to TRBJ2-1; 7 bases match TRBD2. This CDR3 contains 14 residues. V dropped 5 bases and J dropped 4; count of bases not matched to a gene: 8. Germline CDR1 is DFQATT and CDR2 is SNEGSKA (reference sequence). The CDR3 nucleotides are TGCAGTGCTGCCAATCTAGCGGTTTACAATGAGCAGTTCTTC. Amino acid sequence: CSAANLAVYNEQFF.

This clonotype was counted between two and nine times. This sequence joins TRBV9 and TRBJ2-7; 9 nucleotides line up with TRBD2. V shed 4 bases, J shed 3 bases, and the junction held 8 bases outside the gene matches. Germline CDR1 reads SGDLS; CDR2 reads YYNGEE. The CDR3 is made up of 15 amino acids. The CDR3 loop is CASSSRASGDYEQYF. Here the CDR3 DNA reads TGTGCCAGCAGCAGCCGCGCTAGCGGGGACTACGAGCAGTACTTC.

This clonotype was observed a few times. The gene calls are TRBV7-9 and TRBJ1-6; perhaps TRBD1 as D (5 bases). CDR1 SEHNR and CDR2 FQNEAQ come from the germline V gene (reference sequence). V was cut by 3 bases and J by 9 bases, with 18 bases left in between. There are 16 residues in the CDR3. The CDR3 DNA is TGTGCCAGCAGCTTTGGGCAGGGTCGAGGAATTTCACCCCTCCACTTT. Its translation is CASSFGQGRGISPLHF.

This clonotype came up many times. The chain combines TRBV12-3 or TRBV12-4 with TRBJ2-7; D remains unclear. The CDR3 length is 12 residues. V gave up 6 bases and J gave up 0 bases, with 6 bases separating them. The CDR3 sequence is CASRSSSYEQYF. The CDR3 coding sequence is TGTGCCAGCAGGTCTAGCTCCTACGAGCAGTACTTC.

The rearrangement uses TRBV20-1 and TRBJ1-5; 9 positions agree with TRBD1. This CDR3 has 14 amino acids. V dropped 6 bases and J dropped 2; count of bases not matched to a gene: 5. CDR1 and CDR2 (germline): DFQATT, SNEGSKA (reference sequence). In DNA, the CDR3 is TGCAGTGCCACAGGGGGCCCCGGCAATCAGCCCCAGCATTTT. Translation: CSATGGPGNQPQHF.

This clonotype showed up just a few times. The chain has TRBV13 and TRBJ2-2; 10 bases fit TRBD1. Germline V lookup: CDR1 PRHDT, CDR2 FYEKMQ (reference sequence). V shed 3 bases and J 6 bases; nucleotides not matched to a gene: 7. CDR3 length equals 16 residues. The CDR3 reads CASSFRDRGVAGELFF. The CDR3 DNA reads TGTGCCAGCAGCTTCAGGGACAGGGGTGTCGCCGGGGAGCTGTTTTTT.

CDR3 loop: CASQLKETQYF. As DNA, the CDR3 is TGTGCCAGCCAACTCAAAGAGACCCAGTACTTC. J is TRBJ2-5 and V is TRBV7-9; D remains unclear. V was pared by 8 bases and J by 3 bases, with 7 bases between. CDR1 and CDR2 (germline): SEHNR, FQNEAQ (reference sequence). The CDR3 spans 11 residues. Using reference TRBV7-9 and TRBJ2-5 for the parts outside the CDR3, the full variable domain is DTGVSQNPRHKITKRGQNVTFRCDPISEHNRLYWYRQTLGQGPEFLTYFQNEAQLEKSRLLSDRFSAERPKGSFSTLEIQRTEQGDSAMYLCASQLKETQYFGPGTRLLVL.

This clonotype has only a few counts. The chain recombines TRBV6-5 with TRBJ1-1; D is unclear. The CDR3 runs 16 residues. Trimming took off 2 bases at V and 0 bases at J, with 13 bases between the two ends. Looked up from germline, CDR1 is MNHEY and CDR2 is SVGAGI. CDR3 residues: CASSYGPGPMNTEAFF. CDR3 in DNA: TGTGCCAGCAGTTACGGGCCTGGGCCCATGAACACTGAAGCTTTCTTT.

This clonotype showed up many times. V gene TRBV10-3 combines with J gene TRBJ1-1; D uncertain. In germline, CDR1 is ENHRY, CDR2 SYGVKD. Trimming removed 4 bases at V and 0 bases at J, with 6 bases between. The CDR3 consists of 13 residues. The CDR3 loop is CAISVSLNTEAFF. The CDR3 DNA sequence: TGTGCCATCAGTGTGTCGCTGAACACTGAAGCTTTCTTT.

V is TRBV7-2 and J is TRBJ2-1; D is ambiguous. The CDR3 has 14 amino acids. CDR1 and CDR2 from the germline V gene are SGHTA and FQGNSA. V lost 1 base, J lost 8 bases, and 12 bases lay in between. The CDR3 here is CASSLDRVVYEQFF. The CDR3 bases are TGTGCCAGCAGCTTAGACCGGGTTGTGTATGAGCAGTTCTTC. Based on the CDR3 plus reference TRBV7-2 and TRBJ2-1, the full variable domain is GAGVSQSPSNKVTEKGKDVELRCDPISGHTALYWYRQSLGQGLEFLIYFQGNSAPDKSGLPSDRFSAERTGGSVSTLTIQRTQQEDSAVYLCASSLDRVVYEQFFGPGTRLTVL.

The chain couples TRBV20-1 to TRBJ1-2, with 9 bases fitting TRBD1. Germline CDR1 and CDR2: DFQATT and SNEGSKA (reference sequence). V trimming: 6 bases; J trimming: 7 bases; junction bases outside the gene matches: 18. This CDR3 spans 16 amino acids. In DNA, the CDR3 is TGCAGTGCAAAGCCACCTCGACAGGGGGAGGTTAGTGGCTACACCTTC. Translated, it gives CSAKPPRQGEVSGYTF.

The chain recombines TRBV7-2 with TRBJ1-3; no definite D call. The length of the CDR3 is 16 residues. Trimming removed 1 base at V and 0 bases at J, with 10 bases between. The germline gives CDR1 SGHTA, CDR2 FQGNSA. The CDR3 nucleotides read TGTGCCAGCAGCTTAGATAGGTACTCCTCTGGAAACACCATATATTTT. Protein sequence: CASSLDRYSSGNTIYF.

This clonotype was counted only a few times. The chain is built from TRBV6-5 and TRBJ2-2, with TRBD1 identical over 8 bases. The CDR3 loop spans 19 amino acids. V lost 4 bases, J lost 6 bases, and 19 bases stayed unmatched. The germline V gene has CDR1 MNHEY and CDR2 SVGAGI. The CDR3: CASSSLTPSVQGASGELFF. The CDR3, as DNA: TGTGCCAGCAGTTCCCTTACACCATCCGTCCAGGGGGCATCCGGGGAGCTGTTTTTT.

This clonotype was recorded many times. V usage is TRBV5-6 and J usage is TRBJ2-7; TRBD2 might be the D (6 bases). This CDR3 region has 13 residues. CDR1 and CDR2 (germline): SGHDT, YYEEEE. V gave up 4 bases and J gave up 5 bases, with 13 bases separating them. Here the CDR3 reads CASSLVGRNEQYF. The CDR3 nucleotides are TGTGCCAGCAGCCTGGTAGGGAGGAACGAGCAGTACTTC.

This clonotype came up many times. This chain joins TRBV10-3 and TRBJ1-5, with 7 bases matching TRBD1. The CDR3 extends over 16 amino acids. CDR1 is ENHRY, CDR2 SYGVKD, per germline. J lost 4 bases, V lost 6 bases, and 12 bases had no gene match. CDR3 region: CAIRDFGTALNQPQHF. DNA of the CDR3: TGTGCCATCAGAGACTTCGGGACAGCCCTAAATCAGCCCCAGCATTTT.

The J gene is TRBJ2-3, the V gene TRBV12-3 or TRBV12-4, with TRBD2 matching 11 bases. The CDR3 is 17 amino acids. After removal of 6 bases from V and 2 bases from J, the junction contained 10 bases not matched to a gene. CDR3 sequence reads: CASSRSGTSGFTDTQYF. In DNA form, the CDR3 reads TGTGCCAGCAGCCGCTCCGGGACTAGCGGATTCACAGATACGCAGTATTTT.

This clonotype showed up just a few times. The J gene is TRBJ2-1, the V gene TRBV27, with TRBD2 matching over 12 bases. The germline V gene has CDR1 MNHEY and CDR2 SMNVEV (reference sequence). The CDR3 consists of 16 residues. Losses at the gene ends were 2 bases for V and 9 bases for J; bases not matched to a gene: 8. The DNA of the CDR3 is TGTGCCAGCAGTTTACCCACCTCTAGCGGGAGGGGTGAGCAGTTCTTC. Translating it yields CASSLPTSSGRGEQFF.

The chain is built from TRBV6-5 and TRBJ2-7, with no clear D. The CDR3 covers 10 residues. Trimming shortened V by 7 bases and J by 1 base, and 2 bases separated the two germline ends. Germline CDR1 is MNHEY and CDR2 is SVGAGI. The CDR3 loop is CASISYEQYF. The CDR3 DNA reads TGTGCCAGCATATCCTACGAGCAGTACTTC.

A few counts support this clonotype. V gene TRBV5-1 combines with J gene TRBJ2-7; no definite D call. The CDR3 is 12 residues long. Looked up from germline, CDR1 is SGHRS and CDR2 is YFSETQ. V gave up 4 bases and J gave up 2 bases, with 7 bases separating them. CDR3 protein: CASSMETYEQYF. In DNA form, the CDR3 reads TGCGCCAGCAGCATGGAGACCTACGAGCAGTACTTC.

This clonotype was observed a few times. The chain is built from TRBV2 and TRBJ1-2; D unresolved. The length of the CDR3 is 16 residues. Trimming left V 7 bases short and J 5 bases short, with 23 bases between. Germline loops: CDR1 SNHLY, CDR2 FYNNEI. CDR3 bases: TGTGCCAGCACCTCCCATAGTCAAGATAATAGGTATGGCTACACCTTC. Encoded protein: CASTSHSQDNRYGYTF.

The table lists this clonotype with a few counts. The rearrangement links TRBV11-2 to TRBJ2-1, with 12 bases identical to TRBD2. Unmatched junction bases numbered 11, after V lost 11 bases and J lost 0 bases. Germline CDR1 and CDR2: SGHAT and FQNNGV. CDR3 size: 17 residues. The CDR3 sequence is CAVGRLAGDFSYNEQFF. CDR3 nucleotide sequence: TGTGCCGTGGGGCGACTAGCGGGAGATTTCTCCTACAATGAGCAGTTCTTC.

The J gene is TRBJ1-3, the V gene TRBV7-9; D is uncertain. Germline V gene data show CDR1 as SEHNR and CDR2 as FQNEAQ (reference sequence). V shed 3 bases and J shed 0 bases, with 9 bases lying between them. The CDR3 length is 15 residues. CDR3 residues: CASSFHKPSGNTIYF. CDR3 DNA: TGTGCCAGCAGCTTTCACAAACCCTCTGGAAACACCATATATTTT.

This clonotype was recorded at least ten times. The chain recombines TRBV5-1 with TRBJ1-1; D is undetermined. Germline V CDR1 and CDR2: SGHRS, YFSETQ. V dropped 4 bases and J dropped 4 bases, with 14 bases sitting between them. There are 14 residues in the CDR3. CDR3 sequence: CASSLPGQGTEAFF. The DNA for the CDR3 is TGCGCCAGCAGCCTACCGGGCCAAGGCACTGAAGCTTTCTTT.

In its sample, this clonotype was seen a few times. The rearrangement links TRBV5-1 to TRBJ2-1, with D perhaps matching TRBD2 (5 bases). Trimming stripped 4 bases from V and 9 bases from J, with 20 bases between. Germline V CDR1 and CDR2: SGHRS, YFSETQ. This CDR3 is 15 amino acids long. This CDR3 is CASSPERLGGVEQFF. CDR3 nucleotide sequence: TGCGCCAGCAGCCCCGAGCGGCTAGGTGGCGTTGAGCAGTTCTTC.